These 22 T cell receptor beta chains originate from one sample sequenced in a study of blood T cell repertoires in COVID-19. Clones were sequenced by immunoSEQ multiplex PCR, and TCRdb holds only the in-frame ones, with some missing. In the table there are around 200,000 clones, approximately 90% of which are singletons. Sequencing was done on a sample of peripheral blood. Receptor source: a man aged 45-65 years with acute or convalescent COVID-19.

The J gene is TRBJ1-1, the V gene TRBV27, with D possibly TRBD1 on 5 matching bases. The CDR3 contains 15 residues. V lost 2 bases to trimming and J lost 0 bases, with 10 bases between them. Germline V gene data show CDR1 as MNHEY and CDR2 as SMNVEV (reference sequence). The DNA of the CDR3 is TGTGCCAGCAGTTTAATCAAAGGGGTGAACACTGAAGCTTTCTTT. Translation gives CASSLIKGVNTEAFF.

The CDR3 DNA reads TGCAGCGGCGATCGGCTAGGTGGCTACACCTTC. Amino acids: CSGDRLGGYTF. This chain connects TRBV29-1 to TRBJ1-2; D is unresolved. Deletions cut 7 bases from V and 7 bases from J, with 13 bases between. The CDR3 is 11 residues long. The germline gives CDR1 SQVTM, CDR2 ANQGSEA.

J is TRBJ1-5 and V is TRBV7-9, with D possibly TRBD1 on 6 matching bases. The CDR3 sequence is 14 residues long. Between the trimmed V and J ends, which lost 5 bases and 3 bases, there was a span of 11 bases. The V gene's germline CDR1 is SEHNR and CDR2 FQNEAQ (reference sequence). The CDR3 is CASSKTGSNQPQHF. DNA of the CDR3: TGTGCCAGCAGCAAGACAGGATCCAATCAGCCCCAGCATTTT.

The V and J genes are TRBV11-2 and TRBJ1-3, with a weak D call TRBD1 (5 bases). V shed 6 bases and J shed 4 bases, with 19 bases lying between them. CDR1 and CDR2 from the germline V gene are SGHAT and FQNNGV. The CDR3 covers 16 residues. The CDR3 sequence: CASSIGGAPSGNTIYF. CDR3 bases: TGTGCCAGCAGTATAGGCGGGGCGCCATCGGGAAACACCATATATTTT.

This clone was seen more than once but under ten times. This sequence joins TRBV28 and TRBJ1-6; a weak D match, TRBD1 (5 bases). The V and J ends lost 5 bases and 7 bases respectively, with 18 bases between them. The CDR3 is 16 amino acids. Germline-derived CDR1 and CDR2 are MDHEN and SYDVKM. CDR3 sequence (DNA): TGTGCCAGCAGTGTACCGGGGGGAGGGACCAATTCACCCCTCCACTTT. It codes for CASSVPGGGTNSPLHF.

The DNA of the CDR3 is TGTGCCTGGAGTGGGTACAGGGATGGCTACACCTTC. Its protein is CAWSGYRDGYTF. The rearrangement joins TRBV30 to TRBJ1-2; maybe TRBD1 (6 bases). The CDR3 is 12 residues long. The V end was cut by 1 base, the J end by 6 bases, with 9 bases between. The germline CDR1 and CDR2 sequences are GTSNPN and SVGIG (reference sequence).

The chain is built from TRBV12-5 and TRBJ2-3; TRBD1 matches 7 bases. The germline V gene has CDR1 LGHNT and CDR2 FRNRAP. This CDR3 contains 15 residues. Unmatched junction bases numbered 4, after V lost 0 bases and J lost 4 bases. CDR3 nucleotide sequence: TGTGCTAGTGGTTTGGTAGGGGGCCCTTCAGATACGCAGTATTTT. Protein sequence: CASGLVGGPSDTQYF.

The V gene is TRBV7-8, the J gene TRBJ1-5; D call uncertain. CDR1 is SGHVS, CDR2 FQNEAQ, per germline. The CDR3 runs to 16 residues. The ends were cut back, 2 bases at V and 0 bases at J, with 11 bases in the middle. The CDR3 loop reads CASSLTRHLSNQPQHF. CDR3 nucleotides: TGTGCCAGCAGCTTAACCCGACACCTTAGCAATCAGCCCCAGCATTTT.

The rearrangement uses TRBV11-2 and TRBJ2-1; TRBD2 matches 7 bases. Germline-derived CDR1 and CDR2 are SGHAT and FQNNGV. Trimming cost V 5 bases and J 0 bases; bases outside gene matches: 4. The CDR3 has 15 residues. The CDR3 DNA reads as TGTGCCAGCAGCGCATCTAGCGGCTCCTACAATGAGCAGTTCTTC. Amino acids: CASSASSGSYNEQFF.

In this sample, this clone turned up once. V gene TRBV29-1 combines with J gene TRBJ1-2, with 7 nucleotides matching TRBD1. The J segment lost 3 bases and the V segment lost 8 bases, leaving 9 bases of the junction unmatched. The germline V gene has CDR1 SQVTM and CDR2 ANQGSEA. The CDR3 extends over 13 amino acids. In nucleotides, the CDR3 is TGCAGCATTGGGACAGTCTCTTACTATGGCTACACCTTC. Translated: CSIGTVSYYGYTF.

The chain is built from TRBV5-5 and TRBJ2-7; a possible D gene is TRBD2 (7 bases). The CDR3 totals 18 residues. Germline-derived CDR1 and CDR2 are SGHKS and YYEKEE (reference sequence). V shed 4 bases and J shed 1 base, with 24 bases lying between them. The CDR3 DNA sequence: TGTGCCAGCAGCAAACTCTCTCGGGGGGCTGACGTTTCCTACGAGCAGTACTTC. Its protein product is CASSKLSRGADVSYEQYF.

V gene TRBV5-1 combines with J gene TRBJ2-1; 8 bases agree with TRBD1. Germline V gene lookup returns CDR1 SGHRS and CDR2 YFSETQ. CDR3 length: 16 amino acids. Trimming removed 2 bases from V and 7 bases from J; junction bases left unmatched: 11. CDR3 region: CASSLRATGVQNEQFF. The CDR3 DNA reads as TGCGCCAGCAGCTTACGTGCGACAGGGGTCCAAAATGAGCAGTTCTTC. Full variable domain (missing parts from reference TRBV5-1 and TRBJ2-1): KAGVTQTPRYLIKTRGQQVTLSCSPISGHRSVSWYQQTPGQGLQFLFEYFSETQRNKGNFPGRFSGRQFSNSRSEMNVSTLELGDSALYLCASSLRATGVQNEQFFGPGTRLTVL.

On this clone: This CDR3 is also generated by other DNA sequences in the sample. The gene calls are TRBV6-5 and TRBJ1-2, with TRBD1 matching over 9 bases. V shed 0 bases, J shed 4 bases, and the junction held 3 bases outside the gene matches. There are 15 residues in the CDR3. CDR1 is MNHEY and CDR2 is SVGAGI in the germline V gene. The CDR3 nucleotides read TGTGCCAGCAGTTACTCGGGACAGGGTACCTATGGCTACACCTTC. Translation gives CASSYSGQGTYGYTF.

The rearrangement joins TRBV18 to TRBJ2-3; D is undetermined. Between the trimmed V and J ends, which lost 3 bases and 2 bases, there was a span of 15 bases. The germline gives CDR1 KGHSH, CDR2 LQKENI. The CDR3 has 16 residues. The CDR3 DNA sequence: TGTGCCAGCTCACCTCCCCCTGGTTTAGCCACAGATACGCAGTATTTT. Translating gives CASSPPPGLATDTQYF.

The chain employs TRBV3-1 (or the pseudogene TRBV3-2) and TRBJ2-7, with 8 bases that match TRBD2. V dropped 4 bases and J dropped 0; count of bases not matched to a gene: 14. CDR3 length equals 18 residues. Germline assignment: CDR1 LGHDT and CDR2 YNNKEL (reference sequence). CDR3 coding DNA: TGTGCCAGCAGCCCCCGCGGGGGAGGCGGGGGGTCCTCCTACGAGCAGTACTTC. Amino acids: CASSPRGGGGGSSYEQYF.

This clone was observed a few times. The J gene is TRBJ1-6, the V gene TRBV3-1 (or the pseudogene TRBV3-2), with D uncertain. V was shortened by 1 base and J by 14 bases, with 6 bases between the two germline ends. The CDR3 has 11 amino acids. Germline V gene lookup returns CDR1 LGHDT and CDR2 YNNKEL (reference sequence). The CDR3 is CASSQGTTLHF. As DNA, the CDR3 is TGTGCCAGCAGCCAAGGTACTACCCTCCACTTT.

This chain connects TRBV5-6 to TRBJ1-6; 10 positions agree with TRBD1. CDR3 length equals 15 residues. Germline V gene data show CDR1 as SGHDT and CDR2 as YYEEEE. The junction had 3 bases not matched to a gene; V was cut back by 2 bases and J by 7 bases. The CDR3 region has the DNA TGTGCCAGCAGCTTTGGGGGACAGGGGAATTCACCCCTCCACTTT. It translates to CASSFGGQGNSPLHF.

V gene TRBV27 combines with J gene TRBJ2-7; weak D call: TRBD2 (5 bases). Germline CDR1 reads MNHEY; CDR2 reads SMNVEV (reference sequence). The V end was cut by 2 bases, the J end by 0 bases, with 11 bases between. This CDR3 is 15 amino acids long. The DNA of the CDR3 is TGTGCCAGCAGTTTAATCGGGGATCCCTCCTACGAGCAGTACTTC. Protein sequence: CASSLIGDPSYEQYF.

The chain links TRBV7-2 to TRBJ2-3, with 8 positions matching TRBD2. V was clipped by 4 bases and J by 6 bases; unmatched bases: 15. The CDR3 extends over 17 amino acids. The germline CDR1 and CDR2 sequences are SGHTA and FQGNSA. The CDR3: CASSSWGLVGFLDTQYF. CDR3 coding DNA: TGTGCCAGCAGCTCATGGGGACTAGTCGGCTTCTTGGATACGCAGTATTTT.

This chain links TRBV12-3 or TRBV12-4 with TRBJ2-1, with D hard to call. The CDR3 spans 12 residues. V was clipped by 5 bases and J by 9 bases, with 11 bases between them. This CDR3 reads CASSLPPGEQFF. The CDR3 bases are TGTGCCAGCAGTCTCCCCCCCGGTGAGCAGTTCTTC.

J is TRBJ2-4 and V is TRBV20-1; 7 nucleotides line up with TRBD1. This CDR3 region has 10 residues. V lost 6 bases, J lost 9 bases, and 2 bases stayed unmatched. Germline CDR1 is DFQATT and CDR2 is SNEGSKA (reference sequence). The DNA of the CDR3 is TGCAGTGCGGGACAGACCATTCAGTACTTC. This gives the protein CSAGQTIQYF.

The chain carries TRBV15 and TRBJ2-1; 9 nucleotides match TRBD1. CDR1 is LNHNV, CDR2 YYDKDF, per germline (reference sequence). Trimming cost V 2 bases and J 3 bases; bases outside gene matches: 11. The CDR3 length is 18 residues. The CDR3 reads CATSRPQGTGRDYNEQFF. The CDR3 DNA reads as TGTGCCACCAGCAGACCCCAAGGGACAGGGAGGGACTACAATGAGCAGTTCTTC. Full variable domain (missing parts from reference TRBV15 and TRBJ2-1): DAMVIQNPRYQVTQFGKPVTLSCSQTLNHNVMYWYQQKSSQAPKLLFHYYDKDFNNEADTPDNFQSRRPNTSFCFLDIRSPGLGDTAMYLCATSRPQGTGRDYNEQFFGPGTRLTVL.